A single sample gave rise to the 16 T cell receptor beta chains below, sequenced in a study of human thymus T cells. Profiling relied on immunoSEQ multiplex PCR, and the TCRdb table lists in-frame clones only, not all of them. Of 57,000 or so clones in the sample, around 94% were seen once. The sample consisted of blood. The source is a boy under two years old with a congenital heart defect but otherwise immunologically healthy.

This clone was observed a single time. The chain links TRBV19 to TRBJ2-1; a possible D gene is TRBD1 (6 bases). V dropped 5 bases and J dropped 9 bases, with 20 bases sitting between them. CDR1 LNHDA and CDR2 SQIVND come from the germline V gene (reference sequence). The CDR3 length is 15 residues. Here the CDR3 DNA reads TGTGCCAGTAGTGGAAGGGACATCGGCTTGGCTGAGCAGTTCTTC. This gives the protein CASSGRDIGLAEQFF.

The gene calls are TRBV5-4 and TRBJ2-5; D is perhaps TRBD1 (5 bases). CDR1 and CDR2 from the germline V gene are SGHNT and YYREEE (reference sequence). The CDR3 is made up of 13 amino acids. V gave up 0 bases and J gave up 2 bases, with 5 bases separating them. The CDR3 reads CASSLGQQETQYF. For the CDR3, the DNA is TGTGCCAGCAGCTTGGGACAGCAAGAGACCCAGTACTTC. Complete variable domain (other parts from reference TRBV5-4 and TRBJ2-5): ETGVTQSPTHLIKTRGQQVTLRCSSQSGHNTVSWYQQALGQGPQFIFQYYREEENGRGNFPPRFSGLQFPNYSSELNVNALELDDSALYLCASSLGQQETQYFGPGTRLLVL.

V is TRBV10-3 and J is TRBJ2-7; 11 bases are shared with TRBD2. Looked up from germline, CDR1 is ENHRY and CDR2 is SYGVKD. The junction had 10 bases not matched to a gene; V was cut back by 5 bases and J by 4 bases. CDR3 size: 16 residues. CDR3: CAISWGTTSGEYEQYF. Written as DNA, the CDR3 is TGTGCCATCAGTTGGGGGACGACTAGCGGGGAATACGAGCAGTACTTC.

The rearrangement links TRBV30 to TRBJ2-3, with D possibly being TRBD1 (5 bases). The germline V gene has CDR1 GTSNPN and CDR2 SVGIG (reference sequence). V was pared by 0 bases and J by 4 bases, with 8 bases between. The length of the CDR3 is 13 residues. The CDR3 nucleotides are TGTGCCTGGAGTGTACTCAGGGCAGATACGCAGTATTTT. Translated, it gives CAWSVLRADTQYF.

The chain carries TRBV27 and TRBJ2-7, with 7 bases that match TRBD2. J lost 4 bases, V lost 7 bases, and 16 bases had no gene match. The length of the CDR3 is 16 residues. The germline CDR1 and CDR2 sequences are MNHEY and SMNVEV (reference sequence). The CDR3: CASKEREGPPHYEQYF. In nucleotides, the CDR3 is TGTGCCAGCAAGGAGAGGGAGGGCCCGCCCCATTACGAGCAGTACTTC.

The chain's CDR3 is CASSAGLAGGPWPDTQYF. The DNA of the CDR3 is TGCGCCAGCAGCGCCGGACTAGCGGGGGGGCCGTGGCCAGATACGCAGTATTTT. This chain uses TRBV5-1 with TRBJ2-3, with 15 bases identical to TRBD2. The V gene's germline CDR1 is SGHRS and CDR2 YFSETQ. Trimming at V came to 4 bases and at J to 4 bases, leaving 10 bases not matched to a gene. This CDR3 is 18 amino acids long.

This sequence joins TRBV27 and TRBJ1-2, with 8 nucleotides matching TRBD1. This CDR3 has 15 amino acids. Germline trimming cut 3 bases from V and 4 bases from J; bases unmatched to any gene: 7. Germline values: CDR1 MNHEY, CDR2 SMNVEV (reference sequence). The CDR3 here is CASSLDRVGGYGYTF. CDR3 DNA sequence: TGTGCCAGCAGTTTGGACAGGGTGGGTGGCTATGGCTACACCTTC.

The chain is built from TRBV11-1 and TRBJ2-1, with a possible D match to TRBD2 (6 bases). The CDR3 is 15 amino acids. Germline CDR1 reads SGHAT; CDR2 reads FQDESV (reference sequence). Trimming removed 2 bases from V and 4 bases from J, with 12 bases in between. The CDR3 spells CASSLRGEMYNEQFF. The DNA of the CDR3 is TGTGCCAGCAGCTTACGCGGGGAAATGTACAATGAGCAGTTCTTC.

The chain carries TRBV6-5 and TRBJ2-3; 11 bases agree with TRBD2. J gave up 6 bases and V 4 bases, and 3 bases lay outside the gene matches. The CDR3 runs 14 residues. Germline V gene lookup returns CDR1 MNHEY and CDR2 SVGAGI. The CDR3 protein is CASSSPSGGDTQYF. The CDR3 DNA follows: TGTGCCAGCAGTTCTCCTAGCGGGGGGGATACGCAGTATTTT.

The V call is TRBV28, the J call TRBJ2-1, with 11 bases aligning to TRBD2. V was pared by 2 bases and J by 7 bases, with 4 bases of the junction left unmatched. CDR3 length: 15 residues. The germline V gene encodes CDR1 MDHEN and CDR2 SYDVKM. The CDR3 spells CASSLTASGRNEQFF. CDR3 bases: TGTGCCAGCAGTTTAACGGCTAGCGGGAGGAATGAGCAGTTCTTC.

V gene TRBV10-3 combines with J gene TRBJ2-1; 9 bases fit TRBD2. The CDR3 spans 19 residues. The germline CDR1 and CDR2 sequences are ENHRY and SYGVKD. V was pared by 2 bases and J by 5 bases, with 16 bases of the junction left unmatched. CDR3 residues: CAISEDGVAGALGNNEQFF. As DNA, the CDR3 is TGTGCCATCAGTGAGGATGGGGTAGCGGGAGCCCTTGGAAACAATGAGCAGTTCTTC.

This chain joins TRBV5-1 and TRBJ2-5; 7 bases are a match to TRBD1. With V trimmed by 4 bases and J by 3 bases, 9 bases remained unmatched. This CDR3 has 15 amino acids. The V gene's germline CDR1 is SGHRS and CDR2 YFSETQ. CDR3 residues: CASSHTGAPEETQYF. The CDR3 coding sequence is TGCGCCAGCAGCCATACAGGGGCGCCTGAAGAGACCCAGTACTTC.

CDR3 DNA: TGCGCCAGCAGCACTGGACCCCAAGAGACCCAGTACTTC. This gives the protein CASSTGPQETQYF. The V and J genes are TRBV5-1 and TRBJ2-5; no definite D call. V lost 4 bases, J lost 1 base, and 8 bases lay in between. CDR3 length: 13 residues. Looked up from germline, CDR1 is SGHRS and CDR2 is YFSETQ.

This clone appeared once. The rearrangement links TRBV13 to TRBJ1-2; D call uncertain. The CDR3 is 13 residues long. Germline V gene data show CDR1 as PRHDT and CDR2 as FYEKMQ (reference sequence). V lost 0 bases and J lost 4, with 6 bases in between. CDR3 protein: CASSLGRFYGYTF. The CDR3 DNA reads as TGTGCCAGCAGCTTAGGCAGATTCTATGGCTACACCTTC.

This chain uses TRBV18 with TRBJ2-2, with D possibly TRBD2 on 5 matching bases. CDR3 length: 16 amino acids. CDR1 is KGHSH, CDR2 LQKENI, per germline. Trimming pared 2 bases from V and 1 base from J, leaving 11 bases between. The CDR3 is CASSPKIAGNTGELFF. CDR3 DNA sequence: TGTGCCAGCTCACCAAAGATCGCGGGGAACACCGGGGAGCTGTTTTTT.

A single count supports this clone. This chain connects TRBV19 to TRBJ2-7, with TRBD2 identical over 11 bases. Germline V gene data show CDR1 as LNHDA and CDR2 as SQIVND (reference sequence). The CDR3 extends over 16 amino acids. Germline trimming cut 5 bases from V and 2 bases from J; bases unmatched to any gene: 8. The CDR3 loop is CASSARVAGGPYEQYF. As DNA, the CDR3 is TGTGCCAGTAGTGCCCGGGTAGCGGGGGGGCCCTACGAGCAGTACTTC.